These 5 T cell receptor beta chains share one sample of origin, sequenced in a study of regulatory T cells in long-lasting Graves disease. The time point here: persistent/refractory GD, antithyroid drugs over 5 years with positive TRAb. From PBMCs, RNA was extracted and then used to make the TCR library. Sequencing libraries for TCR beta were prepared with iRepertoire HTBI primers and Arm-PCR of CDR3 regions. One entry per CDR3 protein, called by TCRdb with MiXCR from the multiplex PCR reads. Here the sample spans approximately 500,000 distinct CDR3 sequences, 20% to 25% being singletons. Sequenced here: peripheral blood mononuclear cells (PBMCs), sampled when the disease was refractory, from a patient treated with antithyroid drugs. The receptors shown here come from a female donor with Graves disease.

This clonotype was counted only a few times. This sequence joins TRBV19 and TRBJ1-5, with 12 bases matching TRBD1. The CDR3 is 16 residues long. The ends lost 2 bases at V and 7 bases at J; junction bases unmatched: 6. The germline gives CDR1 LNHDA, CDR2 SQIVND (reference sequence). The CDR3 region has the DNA TGTGCCAGTAGTATACCGGGACAGGGGGCGAGGCAGCCCCAGCATTTT. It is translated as CASSIPGQGARQPQHF.

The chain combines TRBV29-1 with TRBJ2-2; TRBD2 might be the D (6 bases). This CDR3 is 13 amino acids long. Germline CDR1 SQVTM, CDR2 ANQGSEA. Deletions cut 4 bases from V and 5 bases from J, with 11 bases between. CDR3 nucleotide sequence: TGCAGCGTTGGCCGACTAGGAACCGGGGAGCTGTTTTTT. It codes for CSVGRLGTGELFF.

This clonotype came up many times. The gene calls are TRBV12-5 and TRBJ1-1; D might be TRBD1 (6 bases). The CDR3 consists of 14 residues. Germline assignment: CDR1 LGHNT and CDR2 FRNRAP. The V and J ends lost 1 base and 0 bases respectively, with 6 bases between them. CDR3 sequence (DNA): TGTGCTAGTGGTTTGGGACAGGTGAACACTGAAGCTTTCTTT. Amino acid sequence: CASGLGQVNTEAFF.

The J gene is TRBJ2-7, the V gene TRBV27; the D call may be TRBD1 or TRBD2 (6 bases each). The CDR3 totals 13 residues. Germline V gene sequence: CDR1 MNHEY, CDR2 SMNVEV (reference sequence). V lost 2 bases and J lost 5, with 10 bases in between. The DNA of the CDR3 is TGTGCCAGCAGTTTAAGGGGGGTGAACGAGCAGTACTTC. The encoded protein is CASSLRGVNEQYF.

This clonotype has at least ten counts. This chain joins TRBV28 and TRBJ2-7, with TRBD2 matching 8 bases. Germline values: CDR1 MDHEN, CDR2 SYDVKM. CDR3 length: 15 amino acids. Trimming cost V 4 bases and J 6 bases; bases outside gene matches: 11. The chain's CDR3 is CASSSAPSGRGEQYF. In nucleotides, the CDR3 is TGTGCCAGCAGTTCAGCACCAAGCGGGAGAGGCGAGCAGTACTTC.